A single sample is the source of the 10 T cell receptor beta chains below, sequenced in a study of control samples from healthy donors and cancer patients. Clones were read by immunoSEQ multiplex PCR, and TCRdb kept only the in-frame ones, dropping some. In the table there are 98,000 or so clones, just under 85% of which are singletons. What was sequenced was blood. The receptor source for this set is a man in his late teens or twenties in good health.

In nucleotides, the CDR3 is TGTGCCTGGAAGGAGACAGGAGGACACTATGGCTACACCTTC. This sequence encodes CAWKETGGHYGYTF. The chain combines TRBV30 with TRBJ1-2, with a tentative D call TRBD1 (6 bases). In germline, CDR1 is GTSNPN, CDR2 SVGIG (reference sequence). The CDR3 has 14 residues. V was trimmed by 4 bases and J by 3 bases, leaving 15 bases between them.

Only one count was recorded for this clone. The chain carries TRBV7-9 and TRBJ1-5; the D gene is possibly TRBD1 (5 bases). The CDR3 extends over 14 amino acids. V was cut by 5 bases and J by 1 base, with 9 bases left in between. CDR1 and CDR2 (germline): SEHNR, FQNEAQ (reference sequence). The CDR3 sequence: CASSGRGSNQPQHF. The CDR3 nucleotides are TGTGCCAGCAGCGGGCGGGGGAGCAATCAGCCCCAGCATTTT.

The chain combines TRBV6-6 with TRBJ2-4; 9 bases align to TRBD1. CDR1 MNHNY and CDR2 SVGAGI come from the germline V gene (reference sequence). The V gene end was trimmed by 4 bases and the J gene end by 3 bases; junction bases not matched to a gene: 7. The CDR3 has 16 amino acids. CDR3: CASSSPTGGNKNIQYF. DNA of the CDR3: TGTGCCAGCAGTTCCCCGACAGGGGGAAACAAAAACATTCAGTACTTC.

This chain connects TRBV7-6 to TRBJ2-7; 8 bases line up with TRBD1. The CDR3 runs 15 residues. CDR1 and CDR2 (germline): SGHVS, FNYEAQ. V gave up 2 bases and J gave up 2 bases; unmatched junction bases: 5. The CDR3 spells CASSLRTGLAYEQYF. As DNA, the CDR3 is TGTGCCAGCAGCTTAAGGACAGGGTTAGCCTACGAGCAGTACTTC.

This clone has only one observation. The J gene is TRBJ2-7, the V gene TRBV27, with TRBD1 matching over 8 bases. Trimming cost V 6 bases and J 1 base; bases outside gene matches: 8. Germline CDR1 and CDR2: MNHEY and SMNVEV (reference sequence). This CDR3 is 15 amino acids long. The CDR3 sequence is CASRPGRGPSYEQYV. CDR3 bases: TGTGCCAGCAGGCCAGGCAGGGGGCCTTCCTACGAGCAGTACGTC.

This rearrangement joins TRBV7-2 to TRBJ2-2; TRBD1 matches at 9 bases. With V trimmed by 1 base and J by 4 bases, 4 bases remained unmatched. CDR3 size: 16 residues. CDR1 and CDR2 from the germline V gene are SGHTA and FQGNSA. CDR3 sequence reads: CASSLEATGGTGELFF. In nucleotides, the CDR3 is TGTGCCAGCAGCTTAGAGGCGACAGGGGGCACCGGGGAGCTGTTTTTT.

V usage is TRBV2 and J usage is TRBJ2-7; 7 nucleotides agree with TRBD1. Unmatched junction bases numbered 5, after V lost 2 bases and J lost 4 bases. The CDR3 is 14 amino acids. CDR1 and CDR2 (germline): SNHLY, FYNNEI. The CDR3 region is CASSEWGTAYEQYV. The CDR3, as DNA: TGTGCCAGCAGTGAATGGGGGACAGCTTACGAGCAGTACGTC.

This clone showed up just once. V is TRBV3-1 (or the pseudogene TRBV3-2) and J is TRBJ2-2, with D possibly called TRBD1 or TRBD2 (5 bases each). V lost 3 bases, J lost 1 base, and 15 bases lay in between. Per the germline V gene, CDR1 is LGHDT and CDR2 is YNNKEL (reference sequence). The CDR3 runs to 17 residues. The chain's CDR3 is CASSQVAGARNTGELFF. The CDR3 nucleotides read TGTGCCAGCAGCCAGGTTGCCGGGGCGCGGAACACCGGGGAGCTGTTTTTT.

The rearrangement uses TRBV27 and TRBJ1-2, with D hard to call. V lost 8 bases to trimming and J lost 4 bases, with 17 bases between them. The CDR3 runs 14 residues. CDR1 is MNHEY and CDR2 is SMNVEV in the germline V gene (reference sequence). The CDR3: CASGDWNRGYGYTF. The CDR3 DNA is TGTGCCAGCGGCGATTGGAACCGGGGCTATGGCTACACCTTC.

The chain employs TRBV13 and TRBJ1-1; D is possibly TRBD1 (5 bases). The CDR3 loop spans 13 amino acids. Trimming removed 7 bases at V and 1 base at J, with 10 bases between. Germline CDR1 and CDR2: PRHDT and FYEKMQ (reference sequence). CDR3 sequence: CASIGGGNTEAFF. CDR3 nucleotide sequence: TGTGCCAGCATAGGCGGGGGGAACACTGAAGCTTTCTTT. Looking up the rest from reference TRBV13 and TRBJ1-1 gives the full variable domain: AAGVIQSPRHLIKEKRETATLKCYPIPRHDTVYWYQQGPGQDPQFLISFYEKMQSDKGSIPDRFSAQQFSDYHSELNMSSLELGDSALYFCASIGGGNTEAFFGQGTRLTVV.